The entry that follows covers one T cell receptor beta chain sequence. As yet, its antigen is unknown. Compared with germline, one end of the junction differs, possibly owing to a read error. This specimen comes from a study of T cells in Graves' hyperthyroidism and ophthalmopathy. RNA transcripts gave rise to amplified TCR beta CDR3 regions. A first-round RT-PCR of the TCR CDR3 used the HTBI primer set. TCRdb fed the multiplex PCR reads into MiXCR, producing one record per CDR3 protein. Here the sample spans some 550,000 distinct CDR3 sequences, 20% being singletons. Study outcomes and limitations: The model identified upcoming ophthalmopathy a median about 7.1 months ahead of onset. The majority of expanded thyroid clonotypes above 0.001 also appeared in blood.

The study left out patients who had uncontrolled infection, other autoimmune disease, pregnancy or lactation. There are 17 residues in the CDR3. Germline V gene data show CDR1 as SGHAT and CDR2 as FQDESV (reference sequence). This receptor was obtained from a young man with Graves' hyperthyroidism. What was sequenced was blood. The V and J genes are TRBV11-1 and TRBJ2-7; 8 bases align to TRBD2. CDR3 sequence: CAGSVGPSSGSTYEQYF. The CDR3 DNA is TGTGCCGGCAGCGTAGGCCCCTCTAGCGGGTCAACCTACGAGCAGTACTTC.